Presented here are 14 T cell receptor beta chains from one specimen sequenced in a study of blood T cell repertoires in COVID-19. Profiled with immunoSEQ multiplex PCR; TCRdb holds only in-frame clones, not every one. This table has over 90,000 clones, around 90% appearing once. The sequencing input was peripheral blood. The receptors derive from an elderly woman in a cohort sampled during active COVID-19.

The gene calls are TRBV2 and TRBJ1-6, with a tentative D call TRBD1 (6 bases). Germline V lookup: CDR1 SNHLY, CDR2 FYNNEI. The CDR3 totals 14 residues. V shed 6 bases and J shed 6 bases, with 12 bases lying between them. For the CDR3, the DNA is TGTGCCAGCAGAAGGACAGAGGGTAATTCACCCCTCCACTTT. It is translated as CASRRTEGNSPLHF.

This clone came up once. The chain carries TRBV1 and TRBJ2-5; the table's D call of TRBD2 was not tested on the DNA. TRBV1 is shown as a pseudogene. CDR3 length equals 16 residues. The CDR3 coding sequence is TGCACCAGCAGCCAAGGGGCTAGCGGGGACCAAGAGACCCAGTACTTC. This sequence encodes CTSSQGASGDQETQYF.

The chain links TRBV19 to TRBJ1-5; D not certain. The germline V and J ends were trimmed by 5 bases and 4 bases, with 18 bases remaining between them. Germline CDR1 LNHDA, CDR2 SQIVND (reference sequence). CDR3 length: 16 amino acids. CDR3 amino acids: CASSFPGRVGNQPQHF. CDR3 sequence (DNA): TGTGCCAGTAGTTTCCCGGGGAGGGTGGGGAATCAGCCCCAGCATTTT.

The chain links TRBV3-1 (or the pseudogene TRBV3-2) to TRBJ2-6; possible D gene TRBD2, 7 bases. The V gene lost 5 bases and the J gene lost 0 bases, with 17 bases spanning the gap. CDR3 length: 18 amino acids. The germline V gene has CDR1 LGHDT and CDR2 YNNKEL (reference sequence). The CDR3 is CASSESGGRSSGANVLTF. CDR3 nucleotide sequence: TGTGCCAGCAGCGAATCGGGGGGCAGGTCCTCTGGGGCCAACGTCCTGACTTTC.

The chain recombines TRBV7-3 with TRBJ1-1; 7 bases map to TRBD1. The ends lost 6 bases at V and 1 base at J; junction bases unmatched: 5. The CDR3 loop spans 14 amino acids. Germline V gene lookup returns CDR1 SGHTA and CDR2 FQGTGA. The CDR3 DNA is TGTGCCAGCAGGCCGGGACAGCAGAACACTGAAGCTTTCTTT. Encoded protein: CASRPGQQNTEAFF.

The chain employs TRBV28 and TRBJ2-1, with 9 bases fitting TRBD2. V shed 1 base and J 5 bases; nucleotides not matched to a gene: 3. Looked up from germline, CDR1 is MDHEN and CDR2 is SYDVKM. This CDR3 is built from 15 residues. The CDR3 nucleotides are TGTGCCAGCAGTTTATTCGCGGGAGGGAACAATGAGCAGTTCTTC. Residues: CASSLFAGGNNEQFF.

This chain uses TRBV24-1 with TRBJ2-1; D is uncertain. V lost 1 base and J 10 bases, leaving 4 bases between the germline ends. CDR3 size: 11 residues. Germline V gives CDR1 KGHDR, CDR2 SFDVKD. The CDR3 coding sequence is TGTGCCACCAGTGATTTCGAGGAGCAGTTCTTC. Translated, it gives CATSDFEEQFF.

The V and J genes are TRBV15 and TRBJ2-7; D uncertain. The germline V gene encodes CDR1 LNHNV and CDR2 YYDKDF (reference sequence). The ends were cut back, 4 bases at V and 0 bases at J, with 16 bases in the middle. The CDR3 length is 16 residues. The CDR3 here is CATSTGSGRGSYEQYF. DNA for the CDR3: TGTGCCACCAGCACCGGTTCGGGTCGCGGCTCCTACGAGCAGTACTTC.

The V call is TRBV3-1 (or the pseudogene TRBV3-2), the J call TRBJ2-2; weak D call: TRBD2 (7 bases). Germline V gives CDR1 LGHDT, CDR2 YNNKEL (reference sequence). There are 16 residues in the CDR3. V was trimmed by 1 base and J by 2 bases, leaving 11 bases between them. The CDR3 DNA sequence: TGTGCCAGCAGCCAAGGGGGGGGACAAAACACCGGGGAGCTGTTTTTT. As protein: CASSQGGGQNTGELFF.

V usage is TRBV3-1 (or the pseudogene TRBV3-2) and J usage is TRBJ2-1; 9 positions match TRBD2. Germline assignment: CDR1 LGHDT and CDR2 YNNKEL (reference sequence). The CDR3 extends over 17 amino acids. Unmatched junction bases numbered 10, after V lost 3 bases and J lost 4 bases. CDR3 bases: TGTGCCAGCAGCCACTCCCCTGGGCGGGGGGGTTACAATGAGCAGTTCTTC. This encodes CASSHSPGRGGYNEQFF.

V usage is TRBV4-1 and J usage is TRBJ2-5; 10 bases match TRBD2. The CDR3 has 16 residues. V lost 0 bases to trimming and J lost 5 bases; unmatched junction nucleotides: 6. The V gene's germline CDR1 is MGHRA and CDR2 YSYEKL. The DNA for the CDR3 is TGCGCCAGCAGCCAAGATATTAGCGGGAGGATGGAGACCCAGTACTTC. It is translated as CASSQDISGRMETQYF.

The CDR3 sequence is CASSLAPGNTEAFF. CDR3 nucleotide sequence: TGCGCCAGCAGCTTGGCCCCGGGGAACACTGAAGCTTTCTTT. This chain uses TRBV5-1 with TRBJ1-1; D is undetermined. There are 14 residues in the CDR3. Trimming cost V 0 bases and J 1 base, with 7 bases left between them. Germline CDR1 reads SGHRS; CDR2 reads YFSETQ.

This CDR3 is CASSNREAKNIQYF. The DNA for the CDR3 is TGCGCCAGCAGCAATCGGGAGGCCAAAAACATTCAGTACTTC. The chain is built from TRBV23-1 and TRBJ2-4, with D possibly TRBD2 on 6 matching bases. Being an ORF, TRBV23-1 has a function that is uncertain. Deletions cut 6 bases from V and 1 base from J, with 10 bases between. The CDR3 runs to 14 residues.

The CDR3, as DNA: TGCGCCAGCAGCGTGGACAGCTATTTAACCAATAATTCACCCCTCCACTTT. As protein: CASSVDSYLTNNSPLHF. The chain couples TRBV5-1 to TRBJ1-6, with a possible D match to TRBD1 (6 bases). CDR3 size: 17 residues. Trimming removed 4 bases from V and 5 bases from J, with 19 bases in between. Per the germline V gene, CDR1 is SGHRS and CDR2 is YFSETQ.